This entry features one TCR beta chain sequence. The sample originates from a study of blood T cell repertoires in COVID-19. Overall study context: Researchers got acute and convalescent COVID-19 samples from the United States, Italy and Spain. Sample material is recorded as cDNA or gDNA derived from T cells, B-cell-depleted T cells, or PBMCs.

V shed 4 bases and J shed 7 bases, with 14 bases lying between them. Germline lookup yields CDR1 SGHNT and CDR2 YYREEE (reference sequence). The CDR3 covers 13 residues. As originally analysed: Reference gene primer amplification gave nucleated cell count estimates. Clones were sequenced by immunoSEQ multiplex PCR, and TCRdb holds only the in-frame ones, with some missing. The DNA was the basis for D and trimming; V, J and clone size are from that table. The data contain 85,000 or so clones, roughly 96% of them singletons. The sequence was collected from a human donor with active COVID-19. The donor label of this sample is uncertain. The sequencing input was peripheral blood. The gene calls are TRBV5-4 and TRBJ1-2; a weak D match, TRBD1 (5 bases). The CDR3 DNA reads TGTGCCAGCAGCGCGGACAATTTGGGTGGCTACACCTTC. Protein sequence: CASSADNLGGYTF.